The TCR beta chain under discussion was sequenced for a study of control samples from healthy donors and cancer patients (TCRdb year 2020). Worth noting for this clone: There is no known antigen for this receptor. One end of the junction is discordant with germline, which a read error may explain.

Library preparation used the immunoSEQ multiplex PCR assay. In TCRdb, the immuneACCESS table is reduced to in-frame sequences with V and J assigned. These tables do not hold every clone; where another copy was compared, an unresolved V gene accounts for under half, and the others remain unexplained. This sample has 50,000 or so clones in its table, and 93% of those were observed once. The ten largest account for around 20% of the sample. This TCR derives from a woman in her forties or fifties with head and neck cancer. The source material was PBMCs.

The bases are TGTGCCAGCAGTAAAACAACAGGGGTGAAGACTGAAGCTTTCTTT. Translated, this is CASSKTTGVKTEAFF. This chain joins TRBV6-5 to TRBJ1-1, with 7 bases in between that match TRBD1. Based on the germline V gene, the CDR1 and CDR2 sequences are MNHEY and SVGAGI. The CDR3 measures 15 amino acids from cysteine to phenylalanine. Solely the CDR3 DNA is kept, with 45 bases framed from the first base.